This T cell receptor beta chain was observed in a study of immune characterization of retroperitoneal liposarcoma. TCRdb fed the PCR reads into MiXCR, producing one record per CDR3 protein. The data hold some 10,000 distinct CDR3 sequences, with approximately 28% observed a single time. The sequence derives from a female donor with retroperitoneal liposarcoma. Sequenced sample: tumor tissue.

CDR3 sequence reads: CASTFDREQFF. Here the CDR3 DNA reads TGTGCCAGTACGTTTGATAGGGAGCAGTTCTTC. The rearrangement uses TRBV19 and TRBJ2-1; D is uncertain. V dropped 7 bases and J dropped 10 bases, with 11 bases sitting between them. This CDR3 region has 11 residues. Germline CDR1 reads LNHDA; CDR2 reads SQIVND (reference sequence).